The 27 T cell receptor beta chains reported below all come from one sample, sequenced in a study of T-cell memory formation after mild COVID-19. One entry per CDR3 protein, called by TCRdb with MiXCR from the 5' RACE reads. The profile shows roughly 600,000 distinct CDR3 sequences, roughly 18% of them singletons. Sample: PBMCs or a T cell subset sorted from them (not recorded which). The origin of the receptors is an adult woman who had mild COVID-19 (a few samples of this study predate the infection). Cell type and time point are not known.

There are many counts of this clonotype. The CDR3: CSARDFGLAGAMDTQYF. In DNA, the CDR3 is TGCAGTGCTAGAGACTTCGGACTAGCGGGGGCGATGGATACGCAGTATTTT. The rearrangement links TRBV20-1 to TRBJ2-3; 13 positions agree with TRBD2. V dropped 0 bases and J dropped 6; count of bases not matched to a gene: 9. CDR3 length: 17 residues. Germline CDR1 is DFQATT and CDR2 is SNEGSKA (reference sequence).

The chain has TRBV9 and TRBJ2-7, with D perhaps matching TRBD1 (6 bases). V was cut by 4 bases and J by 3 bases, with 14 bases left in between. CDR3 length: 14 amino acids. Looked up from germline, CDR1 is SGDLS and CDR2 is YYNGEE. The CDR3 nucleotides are TGTGCCAGCAGCCCAGGGGCAGGCATCTACGAGCAGTACTTC. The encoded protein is CASSPGAGIYEQYF.

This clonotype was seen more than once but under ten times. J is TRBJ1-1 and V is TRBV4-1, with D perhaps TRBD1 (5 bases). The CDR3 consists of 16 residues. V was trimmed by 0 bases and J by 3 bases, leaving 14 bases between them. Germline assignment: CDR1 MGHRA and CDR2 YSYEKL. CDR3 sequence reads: CASSQDRRQFYTEAFF. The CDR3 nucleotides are TGCGCCAGCAGCCAAGATCGGAGACAGTTTTACACTGAAGCTTTCTTT.

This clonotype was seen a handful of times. The CDR3 protein is CASSGDTQYGYTF. CDR3 DNA: TGTGCCAGCAGTGGGGACACCCAATATGGCTACACCTTC. This sequence joins TRBV6-6 and TRBJ1-2; D is perhaps TRBD1 (6 bases). The V gene lost 5 bases and the J gene lost 5 bases, with 12 bases spanning the gap. The CDR3 extends over 13 amino acids. The germline V gene encodes CDR1 MNHNY and CDR2 SVGAGI (reference sequence).

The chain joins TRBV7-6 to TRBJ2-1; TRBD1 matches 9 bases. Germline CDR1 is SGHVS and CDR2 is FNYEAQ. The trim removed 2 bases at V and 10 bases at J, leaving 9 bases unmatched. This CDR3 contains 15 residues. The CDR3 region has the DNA TGTGCCAGCAGCTTACCCGGACAGGGGAGAATAGAGCAGTTCTTC. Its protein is CASSLPGQGRIEQFF.

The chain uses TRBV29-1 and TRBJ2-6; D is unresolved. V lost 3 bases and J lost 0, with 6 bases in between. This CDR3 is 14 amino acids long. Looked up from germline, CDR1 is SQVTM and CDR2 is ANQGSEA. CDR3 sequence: CSVEENSGANVLTF. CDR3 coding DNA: TGCAGCGTTGAGGAAAACTCTGGGGCCAACGTCCTGACTTTC. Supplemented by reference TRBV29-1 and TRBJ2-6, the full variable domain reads SAVISQKPSRDICQRGTSLTIQCQVDSQVTMMFWYRQQPGQSLTLIATANQGSEATYESGFVIDKFPISRPNLTFSTLTVSNMSPEDSSIYLCSVEENSGANVLTFGAGSRLTVL.

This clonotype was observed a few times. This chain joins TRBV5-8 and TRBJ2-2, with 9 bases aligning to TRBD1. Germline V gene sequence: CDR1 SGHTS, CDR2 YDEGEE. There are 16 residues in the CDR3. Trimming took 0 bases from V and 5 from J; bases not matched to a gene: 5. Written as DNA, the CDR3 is TGTGCCAGCAGCTTGGACAGGGGGCGAAGGACCGGGGAGCTGTTTTTT. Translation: CASSLDRGRRTGELFF.

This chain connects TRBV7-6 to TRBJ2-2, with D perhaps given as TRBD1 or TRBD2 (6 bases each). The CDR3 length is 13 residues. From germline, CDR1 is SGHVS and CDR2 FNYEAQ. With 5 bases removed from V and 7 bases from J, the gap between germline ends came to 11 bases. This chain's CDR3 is CASSPEGGGELFF. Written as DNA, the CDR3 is TGTGCCAGCAGCCCCGAGGGGGGCGGGGAGCTGTTTTTT.

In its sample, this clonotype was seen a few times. CDR3 DNA: TGTGCCAGCAGTGCTATGGGACAGGGAGCGTACGAGCAGTACTTC. Amino acids: CASSAMGQGAYEQYF. V gene TRBV9 combines with J gene TRBJ2-7; 9 bases are a match to TRBD1. Germline V gene sequence: CDR1 SGDLS, CDR2 YYNGEE. This CDR3 is built from 15 residues. V was clipped by 5 bases and J by 4 bases; unmatched bases: 10.

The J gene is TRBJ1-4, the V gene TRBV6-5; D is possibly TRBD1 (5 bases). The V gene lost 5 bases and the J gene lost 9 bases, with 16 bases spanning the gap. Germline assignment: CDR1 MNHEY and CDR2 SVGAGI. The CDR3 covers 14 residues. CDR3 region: CASSTREGTKKLFF. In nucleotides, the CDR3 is TGTGCCAGCAGTACCAGGGAAGGGACGAAAAAACTGTTTTTT.

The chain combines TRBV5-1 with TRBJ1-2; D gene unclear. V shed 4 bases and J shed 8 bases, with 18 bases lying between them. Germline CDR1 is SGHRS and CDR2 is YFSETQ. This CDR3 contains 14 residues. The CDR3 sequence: CASSPSTPAMGYTF. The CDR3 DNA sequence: TGCGCCAGCAGCCCCTCGACCCCAGCTATGGGCTACACCTTC.

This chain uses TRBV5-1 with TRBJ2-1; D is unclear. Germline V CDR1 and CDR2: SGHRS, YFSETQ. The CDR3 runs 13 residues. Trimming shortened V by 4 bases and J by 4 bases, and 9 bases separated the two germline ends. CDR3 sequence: CASSADTYNEQFF. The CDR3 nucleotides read TGCGCCAGCAGCGCCGATACATACAATGAGCAGTTCTTC.

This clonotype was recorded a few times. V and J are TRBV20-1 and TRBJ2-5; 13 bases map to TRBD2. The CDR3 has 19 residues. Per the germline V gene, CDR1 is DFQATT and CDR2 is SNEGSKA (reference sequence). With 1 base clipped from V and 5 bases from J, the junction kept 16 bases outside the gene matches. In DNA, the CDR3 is TGCAGTGCTAGAGTGGAGGGGGCACTAGCGGGAGGGCCCCAGGAGACCCAGTACTTC. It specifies CSARVEGALAGGPQETQYF.

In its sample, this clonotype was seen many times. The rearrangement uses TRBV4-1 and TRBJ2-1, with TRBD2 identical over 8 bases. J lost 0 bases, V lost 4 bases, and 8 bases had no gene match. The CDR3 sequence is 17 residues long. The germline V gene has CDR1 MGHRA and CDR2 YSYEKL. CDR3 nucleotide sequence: TGCGCCAGCAGCCCCGTTAGCGGGAAGAGCTCCTACAATGAGCAGTTCTTC. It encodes CASSPVSGKSSYNEQFF.

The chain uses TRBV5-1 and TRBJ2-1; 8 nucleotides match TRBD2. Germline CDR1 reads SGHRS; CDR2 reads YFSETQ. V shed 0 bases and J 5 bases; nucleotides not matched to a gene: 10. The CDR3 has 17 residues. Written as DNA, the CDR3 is TGCGCCAGCAGCTTGGAGGGGAAGCTAGCGGGTCACAATGAGCAGTTCTTC. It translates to CASSLEGKLAGHNEQFF.

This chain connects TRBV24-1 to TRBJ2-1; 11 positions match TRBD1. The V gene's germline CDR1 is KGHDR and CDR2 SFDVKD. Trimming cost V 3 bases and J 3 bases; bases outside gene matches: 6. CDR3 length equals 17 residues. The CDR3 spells CATSDTTGTGGYNEQFF. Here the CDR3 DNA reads TGTGCCACCAGTGATACGACCGGGACAGGGGGCTACAATGAGCAGTTCTTC.

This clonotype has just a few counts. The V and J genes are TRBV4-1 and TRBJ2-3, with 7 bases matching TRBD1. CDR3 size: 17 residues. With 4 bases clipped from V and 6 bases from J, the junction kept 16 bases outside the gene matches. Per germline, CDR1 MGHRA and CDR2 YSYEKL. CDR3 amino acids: CASSPRPSGQSLDTQYF. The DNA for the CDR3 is TGCGCCAGCAGCCCGCGTCCTTCGGGACAGAGTTTGGATACGCAGTATTTT.

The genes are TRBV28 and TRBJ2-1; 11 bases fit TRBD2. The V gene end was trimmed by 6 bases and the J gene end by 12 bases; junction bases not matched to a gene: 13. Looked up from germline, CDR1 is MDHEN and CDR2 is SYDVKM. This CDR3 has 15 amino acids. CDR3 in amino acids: CASSVTSGAVGVQFF. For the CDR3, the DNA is TGTGCCAGCAGCGTGACTAGCGGGGCCGTCGGCGTGCAGTTCTTC.

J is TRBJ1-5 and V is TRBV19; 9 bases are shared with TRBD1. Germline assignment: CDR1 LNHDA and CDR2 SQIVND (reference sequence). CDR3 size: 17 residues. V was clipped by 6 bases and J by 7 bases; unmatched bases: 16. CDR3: CASSPPSTGTGNQPQHF. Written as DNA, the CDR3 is TGTGCCAGTAGCCCTCCTTCTACCGGGACAGGGAACCAGCCCCAGCATTTT.

DNA of the CDR3: TGTGCCAGCTCCCCGACCCACCCAGATACGCAGTATTTT. Its protein product is CASSPTHPDTQYF. The chain is built from TRBV18 and TRBJ2-3; no clear D. Germline V CDR1 and CDR2: KGHSH, LQKENI. V was shortened by 6 bases and J by 4 bases, with 11 bases between the two germline ends. The CDR3 runs 13 residues.

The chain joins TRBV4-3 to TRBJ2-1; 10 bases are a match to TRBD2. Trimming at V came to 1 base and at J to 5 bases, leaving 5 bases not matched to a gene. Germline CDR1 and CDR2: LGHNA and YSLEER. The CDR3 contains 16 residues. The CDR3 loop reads CASSQAGLAEHNEQFF. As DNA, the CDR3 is TGCGCCAGCAGCCAAGCTGGACTAGCGGAGCACAATGAGCAGTTCTTC.

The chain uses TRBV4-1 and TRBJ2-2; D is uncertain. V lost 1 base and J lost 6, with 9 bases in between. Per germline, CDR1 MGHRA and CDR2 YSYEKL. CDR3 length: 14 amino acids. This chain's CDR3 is CASSQGAVPGELFF. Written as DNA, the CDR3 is TGCGCCAGCAGCCAAGGGGCCGTCCCCGGGGAGCTGTTTTTT.

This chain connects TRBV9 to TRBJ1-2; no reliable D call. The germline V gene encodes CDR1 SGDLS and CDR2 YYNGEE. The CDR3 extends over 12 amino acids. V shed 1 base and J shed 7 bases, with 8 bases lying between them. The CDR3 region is CASSVNVGGYTF. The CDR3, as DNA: TGTGCCAGCAGCGTAAATGTCGGTGGCTACACCTTC. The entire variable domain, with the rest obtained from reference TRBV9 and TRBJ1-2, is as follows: DSGVTQTPKHLITATGQRVTLRCSPRSGDLSVYWYQQSLDQGLQFLIQYYNGEERAKGNILERFSAQQFPDLHSELNLSSLELGDSALYFCASSVNVGGYTFGSGTRLTVV.

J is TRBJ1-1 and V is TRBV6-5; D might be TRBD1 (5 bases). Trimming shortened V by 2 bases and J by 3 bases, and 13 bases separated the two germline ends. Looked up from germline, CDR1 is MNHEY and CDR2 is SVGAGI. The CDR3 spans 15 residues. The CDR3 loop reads CASSYIRVQDTEAFF. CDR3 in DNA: TGTGCCAGCAGTTACATCAGGGTCCAGGACACTGAAGCTTTCTTT.

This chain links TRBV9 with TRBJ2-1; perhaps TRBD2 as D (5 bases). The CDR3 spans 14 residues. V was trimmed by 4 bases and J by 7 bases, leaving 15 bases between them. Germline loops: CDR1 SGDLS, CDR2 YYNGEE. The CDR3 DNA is TGTGCCAGCAGCACACTCAGTCGGGGAAATGAGCAGTTCTTC. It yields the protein CASSTLSRGNEQFF.

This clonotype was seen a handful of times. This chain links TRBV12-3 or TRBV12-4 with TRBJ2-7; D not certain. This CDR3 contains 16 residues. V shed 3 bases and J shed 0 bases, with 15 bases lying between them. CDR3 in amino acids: CASSFVGSLFSYEQYF. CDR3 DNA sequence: TGTGCCAGCAGTTTCGTTGGGTCATTATTCTCCTACGAGCAGTACTTC.

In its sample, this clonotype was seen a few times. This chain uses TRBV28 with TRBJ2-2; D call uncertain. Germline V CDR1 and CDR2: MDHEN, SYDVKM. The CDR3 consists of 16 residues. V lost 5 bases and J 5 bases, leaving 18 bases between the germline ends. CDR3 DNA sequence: TGTGCCAGCAGTCCACGCGGCGGCCGAGAGACCGGGGAGCTGTTTTTT. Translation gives CASSPRGGRETGELFF.